A single sample is the source of the 31 T cell receptor beta chains below, sequenced in a study of blood T cells in healthy people across ages. A J-beta primer mix and a sample-barcoded 5' primer were used in a second PCR of about 7 to 12 cycles. TCRdb independently ran MiXCR on the 5' RACE reads; one entry per CDR3 protein. The sample yields about 1,400,000 distinct CDR3 sequences, 59% seen once. The specimen sequenced was blood. All receptors come from a man between 18 and 35 years old in good health.

The V gene is TRBV4-1, the J gene TRBJ2-1; tentative D call: TRBD1 (6 bases). Germline assignment: CDR1 MGHRA and CDR2 YSYEKL. The V end lost 3 bases, the J end lost 4 bases, and 10 bases lay between the germline ends. The CDR3 has 14 residues. CDR3 DNA: TGCGCCAGCAGCCATAAGACAGGATACAATGAGCAGTTCTTC. Translated: CASSHKTGYNEQFF.

The count of this clonotype is one. The chain is built from TRBV10-3 and TRBJ1-2; TRBD1 matches at 7 bases. The CDR3 consists of 13 residues. J gave up 4 bases and V 4 bases, and 3 bases lay outside the gene matches. Germline V CDR1 and CDR2: ENHRY, SYGVKD. Here the CDR3 reads CAISVGQIYGYTF. In nucleotides, the CDR3 is TGTGCCATCAGTGTGGGACAGATCTATGGCTACACCTTC.

This clonotype has more than one count but fewer than ten. The chain has TRBV5-1 and TRBJ2-7; 11 bases line up with TRBD2. V lost 4 bases, J lost 3 bases, and 3 bases stayed unmatched. The V gene's germline CDR1 is SGHRS and CDR2 YFSETQ. The CDR3 consists of 14 residues. Here the CDR3 reads CASSTTSGNYEQYF. In DNA form, the CDR3 reads TGCGCCAGCAGCACGACTAGCGGGAACTACGAGCAGTACTTC. Complete variable domain (other parts from reference TRBV5-1 and TRBJ2-7): KAGVTQTPRYLIKTRGQQVTLSCSPISGHRSVSWYQQTPGQGLQFLFEYFSETQRNKGNFPGRFSGRQFSNSRSEMNVSTLELGDSALYLCASSTTSGNYEQYFGPGTRLTVT.

The chain has TRBV20-1 and TRBJ1-1; D uncertain. V gave up 6 bases and J gave up 1 base, with 21 bases separating them. Germline loops: CDR1 DFQATT, CDR2 SNEGSKA (reference sequence). The CDR3 loop spans 16 amino acids. The CDR3 here is CSAPEGGINPNTEAFF. CDR3 sequence (DNA): TGCAGTGCCCCCGAGGGTGGGATAAACCCGAACACTGAAGCTTTCTTT.

This clonotype is a singleton in its sample. The chain employs TRBV4-1 and TRBJ1-1; D is undetermined. The CDR3 totals 14 residues. The V and J ends lost 0 bases and 4 bases respectively, with 9 bases between them. Looked up from germline, CDR1 is MGHRA and CDR2 is YSYEKL. The CDR3 is CASSQEVGRTEAFF. The DNA for the CDR3 is TGCGCCAGCAGCCAAGAGGTCGGTCGCACTGAAGCTTTCTTT.

With regard to this clonotype: Compared with germline, one end of the junction differs, possibly owing to a read error. The V and J genes are TRBV5-5 and TRBJ2-5, with D possibly called TRBD1 or TRBD2 (5 bases each). CDR1 SGHKS and CDR2 YYEKEE come from the germline V gene (reference sequence). This CDR3 comprises 15 residues. The CDR3 here is CASSLAVGVGETQYF. The CDR3 DNA follows: TGCGCCAGCAGCTTGGCGGTGGGGGTTGGGGAGACCCAGTACTTC.

This chain connects TRBV20-1 to TRBJ1-2; a possible D gene is TRBD1 (6 bases). Trimming cost V 0 bases and J 8 bases, with 16 bases left between them. Germline assignment: CDR1 DFQATT and CDR2 SNEGSKA (reference sequence). This CDR3 comprises 14 residues. The CDR3 is CSARDPATGWGYTF. CDR3 DNA: TGCAGTGCTAGAGATCCCGCGACAGGTTGGGGCTACACCTTC.

The J gene is TRBJ2-7, the V gene TRBV14; D might be TRBD1 (5 bases). The V end lost 0 bases, the J end lost 3 bases, and 12 bases lay between the germline ends. CDR1 and CDR2 (germline): SGHDN, FVKESK. The length of the CDR3 is 15 residues. The CDR3 loop reads CASSQEGHHNYEQYF. The CDR3 coding sequence is TGTGCCAGCAGCCAAGAAGGACACCATAACTACGAGCAGTACTTC.

This sequence joins TRBV25-1 and TRBJ2-1, with TRBD2 identical over 8 bases. The CDR3 loop spans 13 amino acids. V was pared by 4 bases and J by 9 bases, with 5 bases of the junction left unmatched. The germline gives CDR1 MGHDK, CDR2 SYGVNS. CDR3 amino acids: CASSVSGISEQFF. The CDR3 bases are TGTGCCAGCAGTGTTAGCGGGATTAGTGAGCAGTTCTTC.

The chain links TRBV20-1 to TRBJ2-7; tentative D call: TRBD2 (6 bases). Germline lookup yields CDR1 DFQATT and CDR2 SNEGSKA (reference sequence). The CDR3 is made up of 15 amino acids. V dropped 6 bases and J dropped 7 bases, with 25 bases sitting between them. The CDR3 nucleotides read TGCAGTGCGGGGAGAGGGGACTGGGGATCCAATGAGCAGTACTTC. It specifies CSAGRGDWGSNEQYF.

This rearrangement joins TRBV20-1 to TRBJ2-1; the match to TRBD1 covers 10 bases. V dropped 8 bases and J dropped 5; count of bases not matched to a gene: 9. CDR3 size: 14 residues. The germline gives CDR1 DFQATT, CDR2 SNEGSKA (reference sequence). CDR3 sequence reads: CSRTGGRRDNEQFF. The CDR3 nucleotides read TGCAGTCGGACAGGGGGACGGAGGGACAATGAGCAGTTCTTC.

The genes are TRBV6-5 and TRBJ1-3, with unresolved D. Germline V gene lookup returns CDR1 MNHEY and CDR2 SVGAGI. The CDR3 is made up of 17 amino acids. The germline V and J ends were trimmed by 4 bases and 0 bases, with 16 bases remaining between them. Here the CDR3 DNA reads TGTGCCAGCAGTTCCCCGGCTTACCCGGACTCTGGAAACACCATATATTTT. Encoded protein: CASSSPAYPDSGNTIYF.

The rearrangement uses TRBV20-1 and TRBJ1-5, with no clear D. CDR1 DFQATT and CDR2 SNEGSKA come from the germline V gene (reference sequence). V was cut by 5 bases and J by 0 bases, with 17 bases left in between. This CDR3 spans 16 amino acids. The CDR3 DNA reads TGCAGTGCTTCTTCAGAAACGACGGATAGCAATCAGCCCCAGCATTTT. Residues: CSASSETTDSNQPQHF.

Here the CDR3 DNA reads TGTGCCAGCAGCGCAGGGACGACCGAGCAGTTCTTC. Translating it yields CASSAGTTEQFF. The chain recombines TRBV5-6 with TRBJ2-1; D is possibly TRBD1 or TRBD2 (5 bases each). The CDR3 has 12 amino acids. Germline CDR1 and CDR2: SGHDT and YYEEEE. Between the trimmed V and J ends, which lost 4 bases and 10 bases, there was a span of 12 bases.

This CDR3 is CSAEYYGYTF. CDR3 DNA: TGCAGTGCCGAATACTATGGCTACACCTTC. This chain links TRBV20-1 with TRBJ1-2; D remains ambiguous. Germline V gene sequence: CDR1 DFQATT, CDR2 SNEGSKA (reference sequence). The CDR3 contains 10 residues. Trimming cost V 6 bases and J 3 bases, with 5 bases left between them.

J is TRBJ2-5 and V is TRBV5-1; D is possibly TRBD1 (5 bases). The J call may be incorrect, as the DNA end agrees better with TRBJ2-7. The CDR3 is 12 amino acids. Germline loops: CDR1 SGHRS, CDR2 YFSETQ. In nucleotides, the CDR3 is TGCGCCAGCAGCTTACAGGTATCCGAGCAGTACTTC. This gives the protein CASSLQVSEQYF.

The CDR3 is CASRRASGKGGETQYF. For the CDR3, the DNA is TGTGCCAGCAGAAGAGCTAGCGGGAAGGGAGGAGAGACCCAGTACTTC. The chain couples TRBV12-3 or TRBV12-4 to TRBJ2-7; 9 nucleotides match TRBD2. The tail of the sequence fits TRBJ2-5 better, so the J call may be wrong. The CDR3 runs to 16 residues.

V usage is TRBV5-1 and J usage is TRBJ2-3, with 8 bases lining up with TRBD1. V was clipped by 0 bases and J by 1 base; unmatched bases: 7. Germline loops: CDR1 SGHRS, CDR2 YFSETQ. The CDR3 is made up of 17 amino acids. CDR3: CASSLARQGPRTDTQYF. Here the CDR3 DNA reads TGCGCCAGCAGCTTGGCCCGACAGGGGCCTCGCACAGATACGCAGTATTTT.

The V call is TRBV6-2 or TRBV6-3, the J call TRBJ2-4; D is perhaps TRBD1 or TRBD2 (5 bases each). V was pared by 2 bases and J by 8 bases, with 16 bases between. The CDR3 has 15 amino acids. CDR1 is MNHEY, CDR2 SVGEGT, per germline. CDR3 residues: CASSYTKRDDDIQYF. CDR3 coding DNA: TGTGCCAGCAGTTACACTAAGAGGGACGATGACATTCAGTACTTC.

V is TRBV7-6 and J is TRBJ2-7; 11 bases map to TRBD1. The CDR3 is made up of 16 amino acids. Per germline, CDR1 SGHVS and CDR2 FNYEAQ. With 5 bases clipped from V and 0 bases from J, the junction kept 6 bases outside the gene matches. The CDR3 loop is CASSHTGTGGSYEQYF. CDR3 DNA sequence: TGTGCCAGCAGCCATACCGGGACAGGGGGCTCCTACGAGCAGTACTTC.

The rearrangement joins TRBV4-1 to TRBJ2-3; TRBD2 is a possible D gene (6 bases). The CDR3 spans 16 residues. V was cut by 4 bases and J by 4 bases, with 18 bases left in between. In germline, CDR1 is MGHRA, CDR2 YSYEKL. The CDR3 DNA reads as TGCGCCAGCAGCCCGAAGAGGAGGGAATCAGCAGATACGCAGTATTTT. Translation gives CASSPKRRESADTQYF.

This clonotype showed up just once. The rearrangement links TRBV5-5 to TRBJ1-6, with unresolved D. The CDR3 is 15 amino acids. The germline V gene encodes CDR1 SGHKS and CDR2 YYEKEE (reference sequence). V was shortened by 4 bases and J by 8 bases, with 16 bases between the two germline ends. The CDR3: CASSNGYSTDSPLHF. For the CDR3, the DNA is TGTGCCAGCAGCAATGGATACAGTACTGATTCACCCCTCCACTTT.

Only one count was recorded for this clonotype. The CDR3: CAWTPLDTQYF. The CDR3 nucleotides are TGTGCCTGGACTCCCCTTGATACGCAGTATTTT. J is TRBJ2-3 and V is TRBV30, with D unresolved. CDR3 size: 11 residues. Germline CDR1 GTSNPN, CDR2 SVGIG (reference sequence). The ends were cut back, 4 bases at V and 6 bases at J, with 8 bases in the middle.

The gene calls are TRBV6-2 or TRBV6-3 and TRBJ2-1, with 13 bases that match TRBD2. After removal of 2 bases from V and 5 bases from J, the junction contained 6 bases not matched to a gene. The CDR3 is 17 amino acids. Germline CDR1 is MNHEY and CDR2 is SVGEGT. The CDR3, as DNA: TGTGCCAGCAGTTACGAAACTAGCGGGGGGGCACACAATGAGCAGTTCTTC. This encodes CASSYETSGGAHNEQFF.

The chain recombines TRBV3-1 with TRBJ1-6; D is unresolved. V lost 1 base to trimming and J lost 10 bases, with 8 bases between them. This CDR3 comprises 13 residues. Germline assignment: CDR1 LGHDT and CDR2 YNNKEL (reference sequence). For the CDR3, the DNA is TGTGCCAGCAGCCAAGGAGGTCTCTCACCCCTCCACTTT. Translation: CASSQGGLSPLHF.

This clonotype came up many times. The chain recombines TRBV27 with TRBJ2-7; D is perhaps TRBD2 (5 bases). V lost 2 bases and J 1 base, leaving 9 bases between the germline ends. In germline, CDR1 is MNHEY, CDR2 SMNVEV (reference sequence). The CDR3 length is 14 residues. The CDR3 sequence: CASSLRGGSYEQYF. In DNA, the CDR3 is TGTGCCAGCAGTTTAAGAGGAGGATCCTACGAGCAGTACTTC.

As regards this clonotype: The junction differs from germline at one of its ends, possibly a read error. This chain uses TRBV7-9 with TRBJ2-3; tentatively, D is TRBD2 (5 bases). This CDR3 comprises 15 residues. Germline CDR1 and CDR2: SEHNR and FQNEAQ (reference sequence). CDR3 in amino acids: CASSLSLAPPDTQDF. The CDR3 DNA follows: TGTGCCAGCAGCTTATCGCTAGCACCCCCAGATACGCAGGATTTT.

This clonotype was recorded a few times. The rearrangement links TRBV20-1 to TRBJ1-2; no clear D gene. Germline V gene lookup returns CDR1 DFQATT and CDR2 SNEGSKA (reference sequence). The ends were cut back, 5 bases at V and 4 bases at J, with 17 bases in the middle. The CDR3 extends over 14 amino acids. DNA of the CDR3: TGCAGTGCTGACTTCGGGCCGCCTCTCTATGGCTACACCTTC. Translated: CSADFGPPLYGYTF.

The CDR3 loop is CASSLMTGNNQPQHF. The CDR3 DNA sequence: TGCGCCAGCAGCCTGATGACAGGGAACAATCAGCCCCAGCATTTT. The J gene is TRBJ1-5, the V gene TRBV5-1; TRBD1 matches 7 bases. V gave up 4 bases and J gave up 3 bases; unmatched junction bases: 7. The germline CDR1 and CDR2 sequences are SGHRS and YFSETQ. The length of the CDR3 is 15 residues.

The chain employs TRBV15 and TRBJ1-1; D call uncertain. Germline V gene data show CDR1 as LNHNV and CDR2 as YYDKDF (reference sequence). The V end lost 8 bases, the J end lost 0 bases, and 10 bases lay between the germline ends. The CDR3 is 13 amino acids. CDR3 DNA sequence: TGTGCCACCGAAGACAACTTGAACACTGAAGCTTTCTTT. Translation gives CATEDNLNTEAFF.

J is TRBJ2-1 and V is TRBV27; D unclear. The CDR3 covers 14 residues. CDR1 is MNHEY, CDR2 SMNVEV, per germline (reference sequence). The V and J ends lost 4 bases and 4 bases respectively, with 11 bases between them. DNA of the CDR3: TGTGCCAGCAGTTCCGGAAATAATTACAATGAGCAGTTCTTC. Translating gives CASSSGNNYNEQFF.